The 29 T cell receptor beta chains presented below share a single source sample, sequenced in a study of T cells in localized non-small cell lung cancer. Clones were read by immunoSEQ multiplex PCR, and TCRdb kept only the in-frame ones, dropping some. The sample shows approximately 89,000 clones, about three quarters of them seen only once. The sequenced sample was PBMCs, obtained before any cancer treatment. These receptors originate from a man between 40 and 69 years old with stage II squamous cell lung carcinoma.

This clone was seen a handful of times. This chain's CDR3 is CASHTLGSFRRAFF. CDR3 bases: TGTGCCAGCCATACCCTTGGGAGCTTCCGGAGGGCTTTCTTT. The V call is TRBV28, the J call TRBJ1-1; D is uncertain. V lost 8 bases, J lost 11 bases, and 24 bases lay in between. The germline CDR1 and CDR2 sequences are MDHEN and SYDVKM. The CDR3 has 14 amino acids.

J is TRBJ1-6 and V is TRBV6-5, with a weak D call TRBD1 (5 bases). The V gene's germline CDR1 is MNHEY and CDR2 SVGAGI. The V gene lost 6 bases and the J gene lost 6 bases, with 9 bases spanning the gap. This CDR3 is built from 13 residues. Here the CDR3 reads CASRRGLNSPLHF. The CDR3, as DNA: TGTGCCAGCAGGCGGGGCCTTAATTCACCCCTCCACTTT.

This rearrangement joins TRBV25-1 to TRBJ2-5; no clear D. The length of the CDR3 is 12 residues. Trimming cost V 1 base and J 5 bases, with 5 bases left between them. Germline CDR1 MGHDK, CDR2 SYGVNS. Here the CDR3 DNA reads TGTGCCAGCAGTGAATCGTCGGAGACCCAGTACTTC. Its protein is CASSESSETQYF. The variable domain in full, with the rest retrieved from reference TRBV25-1 and TRBJ2-5, is EADIYQTPRYLVIGTGKKITLECSQTMGHDKMYWYQQDPGMELHLIHYSYGVNSTEKGDLSSESTVSRIRTEHFPLTLESARPSHTSQYLCASSESSETQYFGPGTRLLVL.

The chain couples TRBV6-4 to TRBJ1-4; a possible D gene is TRBD1 (6 bases). The CDR3 spans 14 residues. From germline, CDR1 is MRHNA and CDR2 SNTAGT. The germline V and J ends were trimmed by 6 bases and 8 bases, with 16 bases remaining between them. The CDR3 is CASSPGGGEEKLFF. Written as DNA, the CDR3 is TGTGCCAGCAGCCCCGGAGGGGGGGAGGAAAAACTGTTTTTT.

The chain joins TRBV5-4 to TRBJ1-1, with D perhaps TRBD1 (5 bases). The CDR3 runs 15 residues. Looked up from germline, CDR1 is SGHNT and CDR2 is YYREEE (reference sequence). The V end lost 3 bases, the J end lost 1 base, and 13 bases lay between the germline ends. CDR3 coding DNA: TGTGCCAGCAGCTCACGACAGACTCGGAACACTGAAGCTTTCTTT. It encodes CASSSRQTRNTEAFF. The complete variable domain, with remaining parts taken from reference TRBV5-4 and TRBJ1-1, reads ETGVTQSPTHLIKTRGQQVTLRCSSQSGHNTVSWYQQALGQGPQFIFQYYREEENGRGNFPPRFSGLQFPNYSSELNVNALELDDSALYLCASSSRQTRNTEAFFGQGTRLTVV.

This clone was picked up one time. The V call is TRBV5-1, the J call TRBJ1-2, with a weak D call TRBD1 (5 bases). Per the germline V gene, CDR1 is SGHRS and CDR2 is YFSETQ. The ends were cut back, 6 bases at V and 8 bases at J, with 17 bases in the middle. The length of the CDR3 is 13 residues. In nucleotides, the CDR3 is TGCGCCAGCACCCATGACAGTCTAGGAGGCTACACCTTC. This codes for CASTHDSLGGYTF. The complete variable domain, with remaining parts taken from reference TRBV5-1 and TRBJ1-2, reads KAGVTQTPRYLIKTRGQQVTLSCSPISGHRSVSWYQQTPGQGLQFLFEYFSETQRNKGNFPGRFSGRQFSNSRSEMNVSTLELGDSALYLCASTHDSLGGYTFGSGTRLTVV.

The chain recombines TRBV18 with TRBJ2-7; a weak D match, TRBD1 (5 bases). Trimming pared 5 bases from V and 6 bases from J, leaving 11 bases between. This CDR3 has 12 amino acids. The germline V gene has CDR1 KGHSH and CDR2 LQKENI. The CDR3: CASSVTGSEQYF. In nucleotides, the CDR3 is TGTGCCAGCTCAGTCACAGGATCCGAGCAGTACTTC.

The rearrangement uses TRBV27 and TRBJ2-7; possibly TRBD2 for D (5 bases). The V gene lost 2 bases and the J gene lost 4 bases, with 15 bases spanning the gap. This CDR3 region has 15 residues. CDR1 and CDR2 from the germline V gene are MNHEY and SMNVEV (reference sequence). CDR3 in DNA: TGTGCCAGCAGTTTAGCGGGTTCGGCCGATTACGAGCAGTACTTC. This translates into CASSLAGSADYEQYF.

This clone was observed a single time. This chain joins TRBV7-2 and TRBJ2-1; 10 bases are shared with TRBD2. The CDR3 is 15 amino acids. The V segment lost 6 bases and the J segment 10 bases; nucleotides outside the gene matches: 12. Germline CDR1 and CDR2: SGHTA and FQGNSA. Here the CDR3 reads CASSPPSGGVQEQFF. The CDR3 nucleotides are TGTGCCAGCAGTCCACCCAGCGGGGGGGTGCAAGAGCAGTTCTTC.

Written as DNA, the CDR3 is TGTGCCAGCAGCTTGTCCCCAGGGTCGAGCTCCTACGAGCAGTACTTC. It codes for CASSLSPGSSSYEQYF. The chain employs TRBV5-5 and TRBJ2-7, with a tentative D call TRBD1 (5 bases). CDR3 length equals 16 residues. V was shortened by 1 base and J by 0 bases, with 14 bases between the two germline ends. Looked up from germline, CDR1 is SGHKS and CDR2 is YYEKEE (reference sequence). The whole variable domain, filled in from reference TRBV5-5 and TRBJ2-7, reads DAGVTQSPTHLIKTRGQQVTLRCSPISGHKSVSWYQQVLGQGPQFIFQYYEKEERGRGNFPDRFSARQFPNYSSELNVNALLLGDSALYLCASSLSPGSSSYEQYFGPGTRLTVT.

V is TRBV19 and J is TRBJ1-1, with D possibly being TRBD1 (5 bases). V gave up 4 bases and J gave up 8 bases, with 14 bases separating them. This CDR3 spans 13 amino acids. CDR1 is LNHDA, CDR2 SQIVND, per germline (reference sequence). CDR3 in DNA: TGTGCCAGTAGTACGGGACCGTCCACCGAAGCTTTCTTT. It is translated as CASSTGPSTEAFF.

This chain uses TRBV5-1 with TRBJ2-5; 10 bases map to TRBD2. The trim removed 4 bases at V and 7 bases at J, leaving 13 bases unmatched. The CDR3 consists of 16 residues. Germline CDR1 reads SGHRS; CDR2 reads YFSETQ. This CDR3 reads CASSPKASGSRATQYF. The CDR3 coding sequence is TGCGCCAGCAGCCCCAAGGCTAGCGGGAGTAGAGCGACCCAGTACTTC.

In its sample, this clone was seen a few times. V is TRBV4-1 and J is TRBJ2-1; 15 positions agree with TRBD2. The CDR3 covers 17 residues. After removal of 0 bases from V and 9 bases from J, the junction contained 6 bases not matched to a gene. Germline V gives CDR1 MGHRA, CDR2 YSYEKL. CDR3 sequence (DNA): TGCGCCAGCAGCCAAGATTCCGGACTAGCGGGAGGGCGTGAGCAGTTCTTC. Its protein product is CASSQDSGLAGGREQFF.

CDR3 nucleotide sequence: TGTGCCATCAGTGAGGAAGGGATGGGGGCCAAAAACATTCAGTACTTC. Translating gives CAISEEGMGAKNIQYF. The gene calls are TRBV10-3 and TRBJ2-4; D remains unclear. This CDR3 has 16 residues. Trimming stripped 2 bases from V and 1 base from J, with 12 bases between. The V gene's germline CDR1 is ENHRY and CDR2 SYGVKD.

The chain has TRBV7-2 and TRBJ2-2, with TRBD2 matching over 12 bases. This CDR3 spans 15 amino acids. V shed 6 bases and J 6 bases; nucleotides not matched to a gene: 5. Germline V gene lookup returns CDR1 SGHTA and CDR2 FQGNSA. The chain's CDR3 is CASRSLAGGSGELFF. Here the CDR3 DNA reads TGTGCCAGCAGGTCACTAGCGGGAGGCTCCGGGGAGCTGTTTTTT.

The V call is TRBV4-3, the J call TRBJ1-2; possibly TRBD1 for D (5 bases). Germline lookup yields CDR1 LGHNA and CDR2 YSLEER. This CDR3 spans 15 amino acids. V gave up 0 bases and J gave up 5 bases, with 13 bases separating them. The CDR3: CASSQEMGDVYGYTF. For the CDR3, the DNA is TGCGCCAGCAGCCAAGAAATGGGGGATGTTTATGGCTACACCTTC.

This chain uses TRBV27 with TRBJ2-7; 11 bases match TRBD2. CDR3 size: 16 residues. V dropped 6 bases and J dropped 3; count of bases not matched to a gene: 10. Germline V gene lookup returns CDR1 MNHEY and CDR2 SMNVEV (reference sequence). The CDR3 reads CASSPFSLAGDYEQYF. CDR3 coding DNA: TGTGCCAGCAGCCCTTTTTCACTAGCGGGAGACTACGAGCAGTACTTC.

The chain combines TRBV2 with TRBJ1-5, with a tentative D call TRBD1 (6 bases). V was pared by 3 bases and J by 2 bases, with 20 bases between. The CDR3 has 18 amino acids. Germline V CDR1 and CDR2: SNHLY, FYNNEI. Written as DNA, the CDR3 is TGTGCCAGCAGTGATAGTTCCGGGGGCAGGTCACGCAATCAGCCCCAGCATTTT. Its protein is CASSDSSGGRSRNQPQHF. Combining the CDR3 with reference TRBV2 and TRBJ1-5 gives the whole variable domain EPEVTQTPSHQVTQMGQEVILRCVPISNHLYFYWYRQILGQKVEFLVSFYNNEISEKSEIFDDQFSVERPDGSNFTLKIRSTKLEDSAMYFCASSDSSGGRSRNQPQHFGDGTRLSIL.

CDR3 sequence reads: CAWSRDLINEQFF. The CDR3 DNA reads as TGTGCCTGGAGTAGGGACTTGATCAATGAGCAGTTCTTC. V usage is TRBV30 and J usage is TRBJ2-1, with TRBD2 as a possible D gene (6 bases). The CDR3 loop spans 13 amino acids. V was cut by 2 bases and J by 6 bases, with 11 bases left in between. Per germline, CDR1 GTSNPN and CDR2 SVGIG (reference sequence).

The chain joins TRBV18 to TRBJ2-1; D may be TRBD1 (5 bases). Trimming removed 4 bases at V and 0 bases at J, with 19 bases between. CDR1 is KGHSH and CDR2 is LQKENI in the germline V gene. The CDR3 has 18 amino acids. CDR3 sequence: CASSLIPGQGSSYNEQFF. The DNA of the CDR3 is TGTGCCAGCTCACTCATCCCCGGCCAGGGTAGCTCCTACAATGAGCAGTTCTTC.

This clone was detected only once. The CDR3: CASSPLGAGGKEQYF. CDR3 in DNA: TGTGCCAGCAGCCCCCTGGGGGCAGGGGGTAAAGAGCAGTACTTC. The V and J genes are TRBV28 and TRBJ2-7; TRBD1 matches at 7 bases. The germline gives CDR1 MDHEN, CDR2 SYDVKM. This CDR3 spans 15 amino acids. J was trimmed by 7 bases and V by 6 bases; bases with no gene match: 15.

The V and J genes are TRBV23-1 and TRBJ1-5; D remains ambiguous. TRBV23-1 is an ORF, with its function uncertain. The V end lost 4 bases, the J end lost 12 bases, and 16 bases lay between the germline ends. There are 13 residues in the CDR3. CDR3 DNA sequence: TGCGCCAGCAGTCTTGGCTCCTTCTTGTACCAGCATTTT. The encoded protein is CASSLGSFLYQHF.

The genes are TRBV27 and TRBJ2-2, with a possible D match to TRBD1 (6 bases). The germline CDR1 and CDR2 sequences are MNHEY and SMNVEV (reference sequence). Deletions cut 3 bases from V and 5 bases from J, with 19 bases between. The CDR3 loop spans 17 amino acids. The CDR3 region has the DNA TGTGCCAGCAGTTTCATGTCAGGGGCCCTGGGGACCGGGGAGCTGTTTTTT. Translation gives CASSFMSGALGTGELFF.

The chain employs TRBV6-5 and TRBJ1-1, with D possibly matching TRBD1 (6 bases). The CDR3 extends over 15 amino acids. Germline V lookup: CDR1 MNHEY, CDR2 SVGAGI. V was trimmed by 2 bases and J by 0 bases, leaving 10 bases between them. The DNA of the CDR3 is TGTGCCAGCAGTTACCTTGGGGGCCTGAACACTGAAGCTTTCTTT. Amino acids: CASSYLGGLNTEAFF.

This clone has a single count. This specimen includes other DNA sequences encoding the same CDR3. The chain links TRBV14 to TRBJ1-3; D is ambiguous. The V gene's germline CDR1 is SGHDN and CDR2 FVKESK. There are 14 residues in the CDR3. V was cut by 4 bases and J by 2 bases, with 9 bases left in between. In DNA, the CDR3 is TGTGCCAGCAGCCCCCTCGGGCCTGGAAACACCATATATTTT. Translation gives CASSPLGPGNTIYF.

The genes are TRBV18 and TRBJ2-5; 7 nucleotides line up with TRBD2. The V and J ends lost 5 bases and 1 base, in that order; junction bases with no gene match: 10. This CDR3 contains 16 residues. CDR1 is KGHSH, CDR2 LQKENI, per germline. Here the CDR3 DNA reads TGTGCCAGCTCAGAAACGGCGGGAGTCGGCCAAGAGACCCAGTACTTC. It yields the protein CASSETAGVGQETQYF.

This chain joins TRBV7-2 and TRBJ1-1; tentatively, D is TRBD1 (6 bases). CDR3 length: 14 amino acids. Trimming took off 8 bases at V and 5 bases at J, with 18 bases between the two ends. Germline V CDR1 and CDR2: SGHTA, FQGNSA. The CDR3 spells CASGARGGRTEAFF. In nucleotides, the CDR3 is TGTGCCAGCGGTGCACGGGGGGGGCGAACTGAAGCTTTCTTT.

The genes are TRBV15 and TRBJ2-2; D is unclear. The CDR3 runs to 12 residues. The germline V gene encodes CDR1 LNHNV and CDR2 YYDKDF (reference sequence). V lost 6 bases and J lost 4, with 6 bases in between. As DNA, the CDR3 is TGTGCCACCAGTCAAGCCACCGGGGAGCTGTTTTTT. Translation: CATSQATGELFF.

The chain has TRBV28 and TRBJ2-2; D gene unclear. Germline assignment: CDR1 MDHEN and CDR2 SYDVKM. V was cut by 6 bases and J by 8 bases, with 13 bases left in between. This CDR3 has 13 residues. The CDR3 DNA reads as TGTGCCAGCAGCCCCCCCGTGCGGGGGGAGCTGTTTTTT. This codes for CASSPPVRGELFF.